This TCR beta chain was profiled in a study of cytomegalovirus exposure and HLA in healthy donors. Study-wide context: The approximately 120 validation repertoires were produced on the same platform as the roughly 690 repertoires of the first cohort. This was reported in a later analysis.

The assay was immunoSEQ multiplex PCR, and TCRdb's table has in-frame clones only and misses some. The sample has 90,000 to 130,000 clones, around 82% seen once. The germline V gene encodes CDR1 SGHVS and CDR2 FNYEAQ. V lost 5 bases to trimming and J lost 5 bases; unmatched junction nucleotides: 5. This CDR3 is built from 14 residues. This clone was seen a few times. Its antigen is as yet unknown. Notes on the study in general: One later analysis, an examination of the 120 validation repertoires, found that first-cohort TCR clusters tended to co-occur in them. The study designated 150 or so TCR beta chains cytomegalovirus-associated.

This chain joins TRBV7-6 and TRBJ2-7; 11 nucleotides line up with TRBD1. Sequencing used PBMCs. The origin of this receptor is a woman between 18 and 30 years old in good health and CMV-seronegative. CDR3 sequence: CASSPRTGGHEQYF. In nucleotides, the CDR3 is TGTGCCAGCAGCCCACGGACAGGGGGCCACGAGCAGTACTTC.